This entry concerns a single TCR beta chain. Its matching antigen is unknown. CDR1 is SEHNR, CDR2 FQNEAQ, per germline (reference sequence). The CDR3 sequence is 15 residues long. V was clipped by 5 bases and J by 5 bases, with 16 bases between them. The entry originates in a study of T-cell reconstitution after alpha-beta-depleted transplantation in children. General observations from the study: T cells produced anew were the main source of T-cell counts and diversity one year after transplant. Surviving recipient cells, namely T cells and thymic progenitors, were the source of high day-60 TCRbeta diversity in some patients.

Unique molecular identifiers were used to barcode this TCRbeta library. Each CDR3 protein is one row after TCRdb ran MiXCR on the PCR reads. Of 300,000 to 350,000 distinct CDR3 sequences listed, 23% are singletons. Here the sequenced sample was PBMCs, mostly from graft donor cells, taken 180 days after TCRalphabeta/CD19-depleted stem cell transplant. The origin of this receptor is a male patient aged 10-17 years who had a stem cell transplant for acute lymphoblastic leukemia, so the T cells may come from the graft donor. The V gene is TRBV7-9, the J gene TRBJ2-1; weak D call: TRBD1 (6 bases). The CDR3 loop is CASSTTETGHNEQFF. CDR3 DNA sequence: TGTGCCAGCAGCACCACCGAGACAGGCCACAATGAGCAGTTCTTC.